These T cell receptor beta chains were read from a single sample in a study of naive and memory T cell subsets. MiXCR, applied by TCRdb to the 5' RACE reads, yields one record per CDR3 protein. In the table there are 25,000 to 30,000 distinct CDR3 sequences, roughly 25% of which are singletons. These TCRs come from a female donor in good health. Both conserved end residues are part of each CDR3. The order of the fields is clone size, J gene, V gene, D gene, CDR3 DNA, CDR3 protein. D genes are given only for firm matches. The size entry is marked missing in some rows and otherwise reads once, few, many or a size class.

.	TRBJ2-3	TRBV27	TRBD1	TGTGCCAGCAGTAGATCGACAGGGCCAGATACGCAGTATTTT	CASSRSTGPDTQYF
.	TRBJ1-1	TRBV20-1	.	TGCAGTGCTAGATCTCCCTCGCTACAGAGCACTGAAGCTTTCTTT	CSARSPSLQSTEAFF
many	TRBJ1-2	TRBV15	TRBD1	TGTGCCACCAGCAGAGATCTGCAGGGGGTCGATGGCTACACCTTC	CATSRDLQGVDGYTF
.	TRBJ1-1	TRBV20-1	TRBD1	TGCAGTGCTAGAGAATCAGGGGGGCATACTGAAGCTTTCTTT	CSARESGGHTEAFF
.	TRBJ1-4	TRBV7-6	.	TGTGCCAGCAGCCCTTATCCCGGGACCGTGAAGGAAAAACTGTTTTTT	CASSPYPGTVKEKLFF
many	TRBJ2-7	TRBV2	TRBD1	TGTGCCAGCAGCCCGGGACAGGGAGACTCCTACGAGCAGTACTTC	CASSPGQGDSYEQYF
many	TRBJ2-5	TRBV20-1	.	TGCAGTGCTCTAGAGATAGGGGGAGAGACCCAGTACTTC	CSALEIGGETQYF
many	TRBJ2-7	TRBV11-2	TRBD2	TGTGCCAGCAGCTTAGGTGGGAGGGGCACGTACGAGCAGTACTTC	CASSLGGRGTYEQYF
few	TRBJ1-1	TRBV29-1	.	TGCAGCGTCCCCTATGGAGGAGTCCGAGCTTTCTTT	CSVPYGGVRAFF
few	TRBJ1-2	TRBV20-1	.	TGCAGTGCTAGAGGAGGGGCCGGCTATGGCTACACCTTC	CSARGGAGYGYTF
.	TRBJ2-3	TRBV6-5	.	TGTGCCAACAGTTACTCGAATCTAGCGTCGGATACGCAGTATTTT	CANSYSNLASDTQYF
few	TRBJ2-2	TRBV6-5	.	TGTGCCAGCAGCCGCTTTGATGAGGACACCGGGGAGCTGTTTTTT	CASSRFDEDTGELFF
few	TRBJ1-4	TRBV20-1	.	TGCAGTGCTAGCGGCTCGGGTAATGAAAAACTGTTTTTT	CSASGSGNEKLFF
few	TRBJ1-2	TRBV6-5	.	TGTGCCAGCAGTTACTTCTTTGGGGATGGACAGCCCAATAACTATGGCTACACCTTC	CASSYFFGDGQPNNYGYTF
once	TRBJ2-7	TRBV6-2/TRBV6-3	.	TGTGCCAGCGCGAGGTCCTACGAGCAGTACTTC	CASARSYEQYF
few	TRBJ2-1	TRBV5-1	TRBD1	TGCGCCAGCAGCCCCCTAGGGGACAGGATCACCGAGCAGTTCTTC	CASSPLGDRITEQFF
.	TRBJ1-2	TRBV6-4	.	TGTGCCAGCAGTGACCACCCGGCGGGCGGCGACACCTTC	CASSDHPAGGDTF
.	TRBJ2-7	TRBV10-2	TRBD1	TGCGCCAGCAGTGAGCCAACAGGGGGTACCTACGAGCAGTACTTC	CASSEPTGGTYEQYF
many	TRBJ2-2	TRBV7-9	TRBD2	TGTGCCAGCAGCACAACGGCTAGCGGAAACACCGGGGAGCTGTTTTTT	CASSTTASGNTGELFF
medium-sized	TRBJ1-4	TRBV20-1	.	TGCAGTGCTAGAGATGCACAGGGAGGGGAAAAACTGTTTTTT	CSARDAQGGEKLFF
.	TRBJ2-7	TRBV12-3/TRBV12-4	TRBD1	TGTGCCAGCAGTTTAAGGACAGGGGGCTTCGAGCAGTACTTC	CASSLRTGGFEQYF
many	TRBJ2-7	TRBV20-1	TRBD2	TGCAGTGCTAGCCCCGGGACTAGCGTGGACTACGAGCAGTACTTC	CSASPGTSVDYEQYF
.	TRBJ2-7	TRBV20-1	.	TGCAGTGCTAGCCCTCGGCAGGGTATTGACGAGCAGTACTTC	CSASPRQGIDEQYF
many	TRBJ2-2	TRBV6-2/TRBV6-3	.	TGTGCCAGCAGTTACTCCACAGGTCCCGGGGAGCTGTTTTTT	CASSYSTGPGELFF
few	TRBJ2-6	TRBV20-1	TRBD2	TGCAGTGCTAGAGACGTCCTAGCGGGGTCCGCCTCTGGGGCCAACGTCCTGACTTTC	CSARDVLAGSASGANVLTF
many	TRBJ1-5	TRBV7-8	.	TGTGCCAGCAGCGCGGACACGGGGGGTTATGTTGGTAACAATCAGCCCCAGCATTTT	CASSADTGGYVGNNQPQHF
.	TRBJ1-1	TRBV7-9	.	TGTGCCAGCGACGAGAACACTGAAGCTTTCTTT	CASDENTEAFF
.	TRBJ1-5	TRBV5-8	.	TGTGCCAGCAGCCGCCGCCAGGGGAGCAATCAGCCCCAGCATTTT	CASSRRQGSNQPQHF
few	TRBJ2-7	TRBV6-6	TRBD1	TGTGCCAGCAGTTATATCGTCTGGGACAGGTTAACGGACGAGCAGTACTTC	CASSYIVWDRLTDEQYF
.	TRBJ2-1	TRBV6-5	TRBD2	TGTGCCAGCAGCCTTGGGGAGGGTTTCGCCTACAATGAGCAGTTCTTC	CASSLGEGFAYNEQFF
.	TRBJ2-1	TRBV6-5	.	TGTGCCAGCAGCTACTTAAGCTCCTACAATGAGCAGTTCTTC	CASSYLSSYNEQFF
.	TRBJ2-1	TRBV6-5	TRBD2	TGTGCCAGCAGTAAAGGACTAGCATGGGATGAGCAGTTCTTC	CASSKGLAWDEQFF
medium-sized	TRBJ1-4	TRBV7-2	TRBD1	TGTGCCAGCAGCCTATTCCCCCGGGACAGGGTTGAAAAACTGTTTTTT	CASSLFPRDRVEKLFF
few	TRBJ2-2	TRBV7-3	TRBD2	TGTGCCAGCCAACTAGCGGGGGGACACACCGGGGAGCTGTTTTTT	CASQLAGGHTGELFF
many	TRBJ2-7	TRBV7-6	TRBD1	TGTGCCAGCAGCTCCCAAAGACAGGGCTACGAGCAGTACTTC	CASSSQRQGYEQYF
many	TRBJ2-3	TRBV20-1	.	TGCAGTGTTACTAAGGAGAACTCAGATACGCAGTATTTT	CSVTKENSDTQYF
many	TRBJ2-7	TRBV7-8	TRBD2	TGTGCCAGCAGCGGGCGTAGCGGGCAACTCTCCTACGAGCAGTACTTC	CASSGRSGQLSYEQYF
many	TRBJ2-5	TRBV10-3	.	TGTGCCATCAGGGGGGCAATTCAGGAGGCCCAGTACTTC	CAIRGAIQEAQYF
.	TRBJ2-2	TRBV9	TRBD2	TGTGCCAGCAGCACCCCGACTAGCGGCACCGGGGAGCTGTTTTTT	CASSTPTSGTGELFF
many	TRBJ1-2	TRBV12-3/TRBV12-4	.	TGTGCCAGCAGTTTCGGGGGAGTTGGCTACACCTTC	CASSFGGVGYTF
few	TRBJ2-7	TRBV4-3	TRBD2	TGCGCCAGCAGCCAAGCGACTACTAGCGCGACCTACGAGCAGTACTTC	CASSQATTSATYEQYF
many	TRBJ2-1	TRBV29-1	TRBD1	TGCAGCACCGAGACAGGGGGCTACAATGAGCAGTTCTTC	CSTETGGYNEQFF
many	TRBJ2-5	TRBV5-4	.	TGTGCCAGCAGCTTGGGCTCAGGGACAGAGACCCAGTACTTC	CASSLGSGTETQYF
.	TRBJ2-1	TRBV19	.	TGTGCCAGTAGTAGGTATCAGGGGATAATCTACAATGAGCAGTTCTTC	CASSRYQGIIYNEQFF
few	TRBJ2-7	TRBV6-5	.	TGTGCCAGCAGTTTTGGCCTGGGGGCAGACGAGCAGTACTTC	CASSFGLGADEQYF
few	TRBJ2-7	TRBV7-2	.	TGTGCCAGCAACTCCAACTGGGTCGAGCAGTACTTC	CASNSNWVEQYF
.	TRBJ2-1	TRBV11-2	.	TGTGCCAGCAGCTTAGTGGGGGGACCAGCCTACAATGAGCAGTTCTTC	CASSLVGGPAYNEQFF
.	TRBJ2-3	TRBV6-6	.	TGTGCCAGCAGTCCCAGGACTTACCGCACAGATACGCAGTATTTT	CASSPRTYRTDTQYF
.	TRBJ2-1	TRBV6-1	.	TGTGCCAGCAGGGAAGACAGTAACTACAATGAGCAGTTCTTC	CASREDSNYNEQFF
.	TRBJ1-2	TRBV29-1	.	TGCAGCGTTGAGATGAAGGATGGCTACACCTTC	CSVEMKDGYTF